The clone carrying this T cell receptor beta chain has more than one count but fewer than ten. Its antigen is still unknown. Looked up from germline, CDR1 is SGHRS and CDR2 is YFSETQ. Trimming left V 2 bases short and J 2 bases short, with 7 bases between. This CDR3 comprises 13 residues. This specimen comes from a study of early stage breast cancer tumors. Whole-study findings and limits: Functional markers like CD4, CD8 and FOXP3 were missed in bulk sequencing.

The repertoire was sequenced with immunoSEQ multiplex PCR; TCRdb's copy has only in-frame clones and lacks some. The data contain several thousand clones, 62% of them singletons. The origin of this receptor is a person between 65 and 79 years old with breast cancer. The source material was breast tumor tissue. V gene TRBV5-1 combines with J gene TRBJ1-1; possibly TRBD1 for D (6 bases). CDR3 sequence: CASSLQGNTEAFF. CDR3 coding DNA: TGCGCCAGCAGCTTACAGGGCAACACTGAAGCTTTCTTT.